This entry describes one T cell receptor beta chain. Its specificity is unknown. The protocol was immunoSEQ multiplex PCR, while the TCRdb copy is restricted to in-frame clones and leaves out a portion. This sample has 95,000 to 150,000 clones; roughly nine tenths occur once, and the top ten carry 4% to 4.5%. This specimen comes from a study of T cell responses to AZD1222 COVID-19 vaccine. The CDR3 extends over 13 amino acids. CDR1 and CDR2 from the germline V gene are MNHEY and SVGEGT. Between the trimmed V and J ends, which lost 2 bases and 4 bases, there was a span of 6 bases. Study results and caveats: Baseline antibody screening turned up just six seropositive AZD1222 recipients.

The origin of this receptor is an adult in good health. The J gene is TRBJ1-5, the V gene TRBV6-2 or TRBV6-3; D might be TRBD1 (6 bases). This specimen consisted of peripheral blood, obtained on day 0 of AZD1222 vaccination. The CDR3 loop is CASSYRGNQPQHF. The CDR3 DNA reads TGTGCCAGCAGTTACAGGGGGAATCAGCCCCAGCATTTT.